One and the same sample provided the 25 T cell receptor beta chains below, sequenced in a study of blood T cells in healthy people across ages. Alongside a J-beta primer mix, a sample-barcoded 5' primer served in a second PCR lasting about 7 to 12 cycles. TCRdb itself ran the 5' RACE reads through MiXCR, one entry per CDR3 protein. The top ten hold approximately 2.1% of the sample, which has roughly 2 million distinct CDR3 sequences, about 50% seen once. The sequenced sample consisted of blood. These receptor sequences come from a middle-aged woman in good health.

The rearrangement uses TRBV10-2 and TRBJ2-1; D not certain. This CDR3 has 13 amino acids. Germline V gene sequence: CDR1 WSHSY, CDR2 SAAADI. Between the trimmed V and J ends, which lost 10 bases and 2 bases, there was a span of 12 bases. In nucleotides, the CDR3 is TGCGCCATCCGCGGAGACACCTACAATGAGCAGTTCTTC. It specifies CAIRGDTYNEQFF.

This sequence joins TRBV18 and TRBJ1-5, with 7 bases that match TRBD1. V trimming: 3 bases; J trimming: 3 bases; junction bases outside the gene matches: 5. CDR3 size: 15 residues. CDR1 and CDR2 from the germline V gene are KGHSH and LQKENI. DNA of the CDR3: TGTGCCAGCTCACCGGAACAGGGGTACAATCAGCCCCAGCATTTT. As protein: CASSPEQGYNQPQHF.

This clonotype was observed a few times. The chain joins TRBV12-3 or TRBV12-4 to TRBJ2-4, with 14 bases lining up with TRBD2. The length of the CDR3 is 20 residues. V was clipped by 3 bases and J by 0 bases; unmatched bases: 10. The CDR3: CASSLGPGLAGGVAKNIQYF. The CDR3 DNA follows: TGTGCCAGCAGTTTGGGCCCTGGACTAGCGGGGGGAGTAGCCAAAAACATTCAGTACTTC.

This clonotype was detected only a few times. V gene TRBV5-1 combines with J gene TRBJ2-1; 7 nucleotides match TRBD2. Per the germline V gene, CDR1 is SGHRS and CDR2 is YFSETQ. V shed 2 bases, J shed 1 base, and the junction held 3 bases outside the gene matches. This CDR3 contains 15 residues. The CDR3 nucleotides read TGCGCCAGCAGCTTTGCGGGGGTATCCTACAATGAGCAGTTCTTC. Amino acids: CASSFAGVSYNEQFF.

This clonotype was found a few times. The chain employs TRBV3-1 and TRBJ2-2; 7 nucleotides agree with TRBD2. Germline values: CDR1 LGHDT, CDR2 YNNKEL (reference sequence). The CDR3 totals 15 residues. J lost 7 bases, V lost 4 bases, and 9 bases had no gene match. CDR3 in amino acids: CASSPRGGAGGELFF. DNA of the CDR3: TGTGCCAGCAGCCCCCGGGGAGGGGCTGGCGGGGAGCTGTTTTTT.

About this clonotype itself: Its ends do not fully match the called genes, so a read error is possible. The rearrangement uses TRBV7-9 and TRBJ2-5; the D is unclear. This CDR3 region has 16 residues. Germline V gene lookup returns CDR1 SEHNR and CDR2 FQNEAQ (reference sequence). The CDR3 sequence is CASNLQGRLGRETQYF. The CDR3 nucleotides are TGTGCCAGCAACTTACAAGGGCGGCTAGGCCGGGAGACCCAGTACTTC.

The genes are TRBV20-1 and TRBJ2-1; TRBD2 agrees at 8 bases. The CDR3 has 15 residues. CDR1 DFQATT and CDR2 SNEGSKA come from the germline V gene (reference sequence). Trimming at V came to 3 bases and at J to 1 base, leaving 5 bases not matched to a gene. The CDR3 region is CSARAVAGSYNEQFF. Written as DNA, the CDR3 is TGCAGTGCTAGGGCCGTAGCGGGGTCCTACAATGAGCAGTTCTTC.

This chain joins TRBV12-3 or TRBV12-4 and TRBJ2-3; D perhaps matches TRBD2 (6 bases). The CDR3 loop spans 18 amino acids. V gave up 5 bases and J gave up 1 base, with 22 bases separating them. CDR3 sequence (DNA): TGTGCCAGCAGTCAGTCCCGGAGGGCCTCTGTCGGCACAGATACGCAGTATTTT. Translation gives CASSQSRRASVGTDTQYF.

This clonotype turned up a few times. The chain couples TRBV3-1 to TRBJ2-1; D remains ambiguous. Looked up from germline, CDR1 is LGHDT and CDR2 is YNNKEL (reference sequence). V lost 1 base, J lost 7 bases, and 14 bases lay in between. There are 15 residues in the CDR3. The CDR3 DNA reads TGTGCCAGCAGCCAAGGAGGCAGCTCCCCTAATGAGCAGTTCTTC. This sequence encodes CASSQGGSSPNEQFF.

In this sample, this clonotype turned up once. The chain has TRBV3-1 and TRBJ2-1; D gene uncertain. V was pared by 0 bases and J by 9 bases, with 9 bases between. This CDR3 region has 13 residues. Germline V gives CDR1 LGHDT, CDR2 YNNKEL (reference sequence). CDR3 in amino acids: CASSQESFCEQFF. DNA of the CDR3: TGTGCCAGCAGCCAAGAGTCGTTTTGTGAGCAGTTCTTC.

There are many counts of this clonotype. This chain connects TRBV13 to TRBJ2-7; D is perhaps TRBD2 (6 bases). This CDR3 has 13 residues. With 5 bases removed from V and 3 bases from J, the gap between germline ends came to 11 bases. Germline V gene sequence: CDR1 PRHDT, CDR2 FYEKMQ (reference sequence). CDR3 in DNA: TGTGCCAGCAGCCGCGTGGGGGGCTACGAGCAGTACTTC. This gives the protein CASSRVGGYEQYF.

This chain uses TRBV9 with TRBJ2-7; D is perhaps TRBD1 or TRBD2 (7 bases each). CDR1 is SGDLS and CDR2 is YYNGEE in the germline V gene. This CDR3 has 13 residues. Deletions cut 0 bases from V and 10 bases from J, with 14 bases between. CDR3 protein: CASSVAGEGAQYF. CDR3 nucleotides: TGTGCCAGCAGCGTAGCGGGGGAGGGGGCCCAGTACTTC.

The genes are TRBV29-1 and TRBJ1-2; D is undetermined. V was cut by 5 bases and J by 8 bases, with 21 bases left in between. The CDR3 totals 14 residues. Germline V CDR1 and CDR2: SQVTM, ANQGSEA. CDR3 protein: CSVPHEGLTGGYTF. DNA for the CDR3: TGCAGCGTTCCCCATGAGGGCTTAACGGGGGGCTACACCTTC.

This rearrangement joins TRBV6-5 to TRBJ2-5; TRBD1 is a possible D gene (5 bases). CDR3 size: 15 residues. Trimming took 2 bases from V and 5 from J, leaving 15 bases between them. CDR1 is MNHEY and CDR2 is SVGAGI in the germline V gene. This chain's CDR3 is CASSYGAGIRETQYF. The CDR3 DNA is TGTGCCAGCAGTTACGGGGCAGGGATAAGGGAGACCCAGTACTTC.

This clonotype showed up just once. This rearrangement joins TRBV5-1 to TRBJ2-2, with D possibly being TRBD2 (5 bases). The CDR3 has 14 residues. CDR1 is SGHRS, CDR2 YFSETQ, per germline. Deletions cut 4 bases from V and 5 bases from J, with 12 bases between. The CDR3 DNA reads as TGCGCCAGCAGCGTCTACAGAGGGACCGGGGAGCTGTTTTTT. Translation: CASSVYRGTGELFF.

About this clonotype itself: A read error may produce the germline difference seen at one junction end. The gene calls are TRBV29-1 and TRBJ1-2, with D perhaps matching TRBD1 (5 bases). The CDR3 spans 12 residues. Germline loops: CDR1 SQVTM, CDR2 ANQGSEA. CDR3 sequence (DNA): TGCGGCGTTGAAGGAACTCGGGACGGCTACACCTTC. Its translation is CGVEGTRDGYTF.

The CDR3 loop reads CASSRTSGAQSYEQYF. CDR3 in DNA: TGTGCCAGCAGCCGGACTAGCGGGGCACAGTCCTACGAGCAGTACTTC. The chain joins TRBV11-3 to TRBJ2-5, with TRBD2 matching over 12 bases. The DNA end is more similar to TRBJ2-7, so the J call may be wrong. This CDR3 has 16 amino acids. Germline CDR1 is SGHNT and CDR2 is YENEEA.

CDR3 DNA: TGTGCCAGCGCCGCCGGGACAGGGGGCGCTTTCTTT. Protein sequence: CASAAGTGGAFF. V usage is TRBV7-9 and J usage is TRBJ1-1, with TRBD1 matching 12 bases. The CDR3 runs to 12 residues. Germline CDR1 and CDR2: SEHNR and FQNEAQ (reference sequence). The ends lost 8 bases at V and 11 bases at J; junction bases unmatched: 6.

This clonotype was counted ten times or more. V is TRBV29-1 and J is TRBJ2-5; D gene uncertain. The CDR3 runs to 10 residues. Looked up from germline, CDR1 is SQVTM and CDR2 is ANQGSEA. V dropped 2 bases and J dropped 7 bases, with 5 bases sitting between them. The CDR3 DNA sequence: TGCAGCGTTGAAAGTGGGACCCAGTACTTC. It translates to CSVESGTQYF.

This clonotype came up a few times. The chain carries TRBV5-1 and TRBJ2-3; D assignment may be TRBD1 or TRBD2 (5 bases each). The CDR3 has 15 amino acids. The germline V gene encodes CDR1 SGHRS and CDR2 YFSETQ. Between the trimmed V and J ends, which lost 5 bases and 0 bases, there was a span of 13 bases. In nucleotides, the CDR3 is TGCGCCAGCAGGGCCGGGACGGTTAGCACAGATACGCAGTATTTT. The encoded protein is CASRAGTVSTDTQYF.

V usage is TRBV5-1 and J usage is TRBJ2-6, with D possibly being TRBD1 (6 bases). Trimming left V 0 bases short and J 2 bases short, with 9 bases between. CDR1 and CDR2 (germline): SGHRS, YFSETQ. This CDR3 has 16 amino acids. The DNA of the CDR3 is TGCGCCAGCAGCTTGGTCTGGACAGCTGGGGCCAACGTCCTGACTTTC. Translation: CASSLVWTAGANVLTF.

This clonotype was detected only a few times. This chain links TRBV7-2 with TRBJ1-5; D gene uncertain. Trimming removed 1 base from V and 4 bases from J, with 11 bases in between. The V gene's germline CDR1 is SGHTA and CDR2 FQGNSA. This CDR3 contains 15 residues. CDR3 nucleotides: TGTGCCAGCAGCTTAGACCCGGGTCGGAATCAGCCCCAGCATTTT. It specifies CASSLDPGRNQPQHF.

V gene TRBV20-1 combines with J gene TRBJ2-1, with D possibly matching TRBD2 (6 bases). V lost 5 bases to trimming and J lost 9 bases, with 11 bases between them. Germline V gene data show CDR1 as DFQATT and CDR2 as SNEGSKA (reference sequence). The CDR3 has 11 residues. The CDR3 nucleotides read TGCAGTGCTGGAGGGTTGAGTGAGCAGTTCTTC. Translating gives CSAGGLSEQFF.

This clonotype was detected only once. This rearrangement joins TRBV7-3 to TRBJ2-7; TRBD2 matches at 9 bases. The J call may not be correct, given that the DNA end is closer to TRBJ2-5. CDR1 and CDR2 from the germline V gene are SGHTA and FQGTGA. The CDR3 has 19 residues. In DNA, the CDR3 is TGTGCCAGCAGCTTAATAGGTTCTTTTGGCGGGGGGGCCAGGGAGACCCAGTACTTC. Translating gives CASSLIGSFGGGARETQYF.

V usage is TRBV7-9 and J usage is TRBJ2-5; D might be TRBD1 (5 bases). Germline V lookup: CDR1 SEHNR, CDR2 FQNEAQ (reference sequence). CDR3 length: 15 amino acids. Trimming took off 5 bases at V and 1 base at J, with 14 bases between the two ends. The CDR3 reads CASSNLDSPQETQYF. As DNA, the CDR3 is TGTGCCAGCAGCAACCTCGACAGTCCCCAAGAGACCCAGTACTTC.